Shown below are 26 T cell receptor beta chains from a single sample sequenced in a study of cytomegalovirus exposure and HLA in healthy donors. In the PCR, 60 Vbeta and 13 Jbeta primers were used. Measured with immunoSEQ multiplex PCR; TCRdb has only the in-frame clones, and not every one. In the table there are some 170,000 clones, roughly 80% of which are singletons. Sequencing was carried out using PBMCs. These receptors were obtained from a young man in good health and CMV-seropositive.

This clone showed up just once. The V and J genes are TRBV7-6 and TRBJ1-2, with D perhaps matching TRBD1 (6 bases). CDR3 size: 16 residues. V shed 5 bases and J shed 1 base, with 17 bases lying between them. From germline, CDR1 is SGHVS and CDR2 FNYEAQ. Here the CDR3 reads CASSLGTAGDNYGYTF. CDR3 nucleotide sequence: TGTGCCAGCAGCCTGGGGACGGCAGGGGATAACTATGGCTACACCTTC.

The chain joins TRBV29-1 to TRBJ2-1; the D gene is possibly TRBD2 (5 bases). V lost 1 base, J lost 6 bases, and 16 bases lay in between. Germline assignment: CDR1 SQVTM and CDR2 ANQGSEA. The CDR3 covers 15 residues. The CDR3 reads CSVEGWPPEGNEQFF. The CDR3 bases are TGCAGCGTTGAAGGTTGGCCTCCTGAGGGCAATGAGCAGTTCTTC.

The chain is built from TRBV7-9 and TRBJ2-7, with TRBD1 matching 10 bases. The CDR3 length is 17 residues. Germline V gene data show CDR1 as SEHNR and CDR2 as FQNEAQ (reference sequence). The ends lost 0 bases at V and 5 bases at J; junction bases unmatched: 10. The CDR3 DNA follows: TGTGCCAGCAGCTTAGCGACGGGTGACAGGGGGCCGAACGAGCAGTACTTC. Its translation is CASSLATGDRGPNEQYF.

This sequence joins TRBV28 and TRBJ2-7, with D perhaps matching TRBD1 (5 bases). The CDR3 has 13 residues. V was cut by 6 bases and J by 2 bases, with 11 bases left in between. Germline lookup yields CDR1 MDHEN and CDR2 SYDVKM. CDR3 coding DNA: TGTGCCAGCAGCCCAGGGCTAACCTACGAGCAGTACTTC. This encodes CASSPGLTYEQYF.

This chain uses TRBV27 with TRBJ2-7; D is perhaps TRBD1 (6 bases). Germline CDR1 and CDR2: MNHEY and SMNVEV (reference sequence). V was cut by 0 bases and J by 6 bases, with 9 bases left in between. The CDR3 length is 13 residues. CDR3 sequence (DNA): TGTGCCAGCAGTTTATCGGGGGCGAGCGAGCAGTACTTC. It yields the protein CASSLSGASEQYF.

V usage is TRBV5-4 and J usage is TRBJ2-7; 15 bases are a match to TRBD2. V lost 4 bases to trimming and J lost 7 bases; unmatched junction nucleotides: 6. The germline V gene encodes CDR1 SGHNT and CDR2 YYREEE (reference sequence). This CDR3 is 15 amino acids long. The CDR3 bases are TGTGCCAGCAGCCCGACGGGACTAGCGGGGGGTGAGCAGTACTTC. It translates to CASSPTGLAGGEQYF.

This chain's CDR3 is CASSYQDTTEAFF. DNA of the CDR3: TGTGCCAGCAGTTACCAGGACACCACTGAAGCTTTCTTT. The chain couples TRBV6-5 to TRBJ1-1; D is possibly TRBD1 (5 bases). V shed 2 bases and J shed 4 bases, with 8 bases lying between them. The CDR3 has 13 residues. CDR1 is MNHEY, CDR2 SVGAGI, per germline.

The CDR3 protein is CASRQTTGGYEQYF. As DNA, the CDR3 is TGTGCCAGCAGACAGACGACAGGGGGGTACGAGCAGTACTTC. This chain connects TRBV6-5 to TRBJ2-5, with TRBD1 matching over 9 bases. The end of the DNA is better explained by TRBJ2-7, so the J call may be wrong. Germline CDR1 reads MNHEY; CDR2 reads SVGAGI. The CDR3 has 14 residues.

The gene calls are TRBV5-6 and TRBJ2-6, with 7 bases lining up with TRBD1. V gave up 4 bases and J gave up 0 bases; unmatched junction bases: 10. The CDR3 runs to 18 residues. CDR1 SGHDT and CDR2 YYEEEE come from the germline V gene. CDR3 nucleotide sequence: TGTGCCAGCAGCCACCTAGACAGGGAGAGCTCTGGGGCCAACGTCCTGACTTTC. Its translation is CASSHLDRESSGANVLTF.

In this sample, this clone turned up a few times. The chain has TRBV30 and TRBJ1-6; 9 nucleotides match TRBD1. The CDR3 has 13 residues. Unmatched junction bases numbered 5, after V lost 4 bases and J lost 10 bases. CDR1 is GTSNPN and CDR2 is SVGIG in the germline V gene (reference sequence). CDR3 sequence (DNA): TGTGCCTGGATTCGGACAGGGGAATCACCCCTCCACTTT. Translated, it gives CAWIRTGESPLHF.

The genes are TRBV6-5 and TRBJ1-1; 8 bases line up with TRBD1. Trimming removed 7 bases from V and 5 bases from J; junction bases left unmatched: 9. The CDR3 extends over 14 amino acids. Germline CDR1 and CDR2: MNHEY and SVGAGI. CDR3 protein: CASTSPTGATEAFF. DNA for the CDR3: TGTGCCAGCACTTCACCGACAGGGGCGACTGAAGCTTTCTTT.

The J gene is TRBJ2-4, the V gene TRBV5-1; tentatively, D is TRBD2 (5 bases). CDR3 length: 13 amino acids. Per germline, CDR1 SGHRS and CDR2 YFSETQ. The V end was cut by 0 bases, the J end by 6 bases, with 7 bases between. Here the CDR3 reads CASSLAGVNIQYF. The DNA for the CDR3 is TGCGCCAGCAGCTTGGCCGGGGTAAACATTCAGTACTTC.

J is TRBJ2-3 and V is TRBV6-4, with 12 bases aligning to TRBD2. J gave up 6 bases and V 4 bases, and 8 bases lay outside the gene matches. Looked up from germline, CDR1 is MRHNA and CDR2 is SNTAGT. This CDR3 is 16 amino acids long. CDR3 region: CASSAASGGALDTQYF. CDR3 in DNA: TGTGCCAGCAGTGCGGCTAGCGGGGGGGCCTTGGATACGCAGTATTTT.

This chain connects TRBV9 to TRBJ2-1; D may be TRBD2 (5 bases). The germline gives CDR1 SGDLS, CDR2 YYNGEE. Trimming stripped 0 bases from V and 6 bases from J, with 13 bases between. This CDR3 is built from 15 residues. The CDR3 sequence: CASSVVLAGVNEQFF. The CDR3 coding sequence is TGTGCCAGCAGCGTAGTTTTGGCGGGCGTCAATGAGCAGTTCTTC.

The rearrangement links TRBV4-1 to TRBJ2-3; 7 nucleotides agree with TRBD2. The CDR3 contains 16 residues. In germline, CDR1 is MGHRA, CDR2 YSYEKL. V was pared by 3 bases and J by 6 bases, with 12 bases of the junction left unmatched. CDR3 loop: CASSHGAQRGTDTQYF. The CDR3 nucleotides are TGCGCCAGCAGCCATGGGGCCCAGCGGGGAACCGATACGCAGTATTTT.

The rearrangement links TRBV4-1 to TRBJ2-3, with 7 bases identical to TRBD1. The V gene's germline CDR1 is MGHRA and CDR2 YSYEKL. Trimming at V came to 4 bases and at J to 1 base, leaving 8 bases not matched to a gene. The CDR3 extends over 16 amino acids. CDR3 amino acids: CASSRPGQSGTDTQYF. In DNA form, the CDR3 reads TGCGCCAGCAGCCGACCGGGACAGTCTGGCACAGATACGCAGTATTTT.

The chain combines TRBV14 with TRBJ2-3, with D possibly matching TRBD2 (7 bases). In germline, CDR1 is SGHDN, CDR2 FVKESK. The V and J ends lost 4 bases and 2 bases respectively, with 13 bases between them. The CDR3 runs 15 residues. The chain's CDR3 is CASSLGGGATDTQYF. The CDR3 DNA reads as TGTGCCAGCAGCCTCGGAGGGGGGGCCACAGATACGCAGTATTTT.

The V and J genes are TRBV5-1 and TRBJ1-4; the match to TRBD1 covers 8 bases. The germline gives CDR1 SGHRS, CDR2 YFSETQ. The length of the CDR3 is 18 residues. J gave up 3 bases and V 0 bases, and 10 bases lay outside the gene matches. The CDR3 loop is CASSLGPGGEGANEKLFF. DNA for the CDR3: TGCGCCAGCAGCTTGGGGCCAGGGGGCGAGGGAGCTAATGAAAAACTGTTTTTT. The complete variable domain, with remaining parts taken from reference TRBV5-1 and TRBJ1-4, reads KAGVTQTPRYLIKTRGQQVTLSCSPISGHRSVSWYQQTPGQGLQFLFEYFSETQRNKGNFPGRFSGRQFSNSRSEMNVSTLELGDSALYLCASSLGPGGEGANEKLFFGSGTQLSVL.

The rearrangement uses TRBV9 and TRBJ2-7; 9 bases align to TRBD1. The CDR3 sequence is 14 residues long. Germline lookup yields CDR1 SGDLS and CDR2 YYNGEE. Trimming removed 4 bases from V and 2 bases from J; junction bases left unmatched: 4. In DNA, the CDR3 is TGTGCCAGCAGCCCCGGGACAGGGACCTACGAGCAGTACTTC. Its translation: CASSPGTGTYEQYF.

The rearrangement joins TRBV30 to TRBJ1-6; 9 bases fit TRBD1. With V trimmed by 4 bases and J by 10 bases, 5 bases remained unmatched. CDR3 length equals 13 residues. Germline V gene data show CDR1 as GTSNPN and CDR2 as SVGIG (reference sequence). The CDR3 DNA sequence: TGTGCCTGGACCCGGACAGGGGACTCACCCCTCCACTTT. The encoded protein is CAWTRTGDSPLHF.

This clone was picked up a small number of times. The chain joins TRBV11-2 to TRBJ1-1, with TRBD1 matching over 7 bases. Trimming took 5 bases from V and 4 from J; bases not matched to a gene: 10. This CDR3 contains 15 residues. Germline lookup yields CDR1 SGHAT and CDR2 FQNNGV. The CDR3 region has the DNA TGTGCCAGCAGCCCCGACAGGGCGGGGAGCACTGAAGCTTTCTTT. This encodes CASSPDRAGSTEAFF.

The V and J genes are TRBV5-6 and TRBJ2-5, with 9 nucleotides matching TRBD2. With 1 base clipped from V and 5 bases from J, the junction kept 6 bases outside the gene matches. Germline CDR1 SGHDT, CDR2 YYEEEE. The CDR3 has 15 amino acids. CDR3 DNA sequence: TGTGCCAGCAGCTTGCGGCGACTAGCGGCTGAGACCCAGTACTTC. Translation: CASSLRRLAAETQYF.

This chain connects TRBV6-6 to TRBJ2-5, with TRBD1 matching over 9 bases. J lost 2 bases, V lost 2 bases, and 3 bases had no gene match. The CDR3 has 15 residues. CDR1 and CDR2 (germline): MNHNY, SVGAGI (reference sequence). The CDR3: CASSYQQGAQETQYF. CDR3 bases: TGTGCCAGCAGTTACCAACAGGGGGCGCAAGAGACCCAGTACTTC.

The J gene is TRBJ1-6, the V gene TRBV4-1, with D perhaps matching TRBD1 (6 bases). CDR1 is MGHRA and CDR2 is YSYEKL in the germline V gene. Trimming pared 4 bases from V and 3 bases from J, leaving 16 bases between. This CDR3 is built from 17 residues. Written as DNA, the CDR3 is TGCGCCAGCAGCCCGGAGACGCAGGGGAACTATAATTCACCCCTCCACTTT. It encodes CASSPETQGNYNSPLHF.

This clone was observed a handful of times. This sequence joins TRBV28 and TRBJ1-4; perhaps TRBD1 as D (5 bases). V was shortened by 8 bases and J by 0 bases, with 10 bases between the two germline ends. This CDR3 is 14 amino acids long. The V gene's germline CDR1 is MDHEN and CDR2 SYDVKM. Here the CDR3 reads CASLGGSTNEKLFF. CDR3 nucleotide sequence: TGTGCCAGCCTGGGGGGGTCAACTAATGAAAAACTGTTTTTT.

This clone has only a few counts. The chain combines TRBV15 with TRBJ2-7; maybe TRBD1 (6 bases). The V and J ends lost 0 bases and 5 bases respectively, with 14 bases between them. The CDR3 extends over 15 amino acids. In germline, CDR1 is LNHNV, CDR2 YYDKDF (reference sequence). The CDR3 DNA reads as TGTGCCACCAGCAGAGATCTAGTTGACAGGAACGAGCAGTACTTC. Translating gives CATSRDLVDRNEQYF. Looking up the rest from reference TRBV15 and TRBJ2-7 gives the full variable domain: DAMVIQNPRYQVTQFGKPVTLSCSQTLNHNVMYWYQQKSSQAPKLLFHYYDKDFNNEADTPDNFQSRRPNTSFCFLDIRSPGLGDTAMYLCATSRDLVDRNEQYFGPGTRLTVT.